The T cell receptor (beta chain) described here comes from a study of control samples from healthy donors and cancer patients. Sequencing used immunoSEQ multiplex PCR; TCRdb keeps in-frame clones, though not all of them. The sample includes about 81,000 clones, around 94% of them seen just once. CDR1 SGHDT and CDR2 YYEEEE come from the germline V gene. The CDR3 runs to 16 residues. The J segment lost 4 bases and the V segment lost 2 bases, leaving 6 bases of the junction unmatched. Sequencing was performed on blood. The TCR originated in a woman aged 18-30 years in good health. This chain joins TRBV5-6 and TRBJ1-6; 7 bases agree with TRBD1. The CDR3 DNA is TGTGCCAGCAGCTTTTTAGGGACAGCTTATAATTCACCCCTCCACTTT. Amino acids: CASSFLGTAYNSPLHF. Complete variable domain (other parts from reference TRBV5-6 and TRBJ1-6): DAGVTQSPTHLIKTRGQQVTLRCSPKSGHDTVSWYQQALGQGPQFIFQYYEEEERQRGNFPDRFSGHQFPNYSSELNVNALLLGDSALYLCASSFLGTAYNSPLHFGNGTRLTVT.